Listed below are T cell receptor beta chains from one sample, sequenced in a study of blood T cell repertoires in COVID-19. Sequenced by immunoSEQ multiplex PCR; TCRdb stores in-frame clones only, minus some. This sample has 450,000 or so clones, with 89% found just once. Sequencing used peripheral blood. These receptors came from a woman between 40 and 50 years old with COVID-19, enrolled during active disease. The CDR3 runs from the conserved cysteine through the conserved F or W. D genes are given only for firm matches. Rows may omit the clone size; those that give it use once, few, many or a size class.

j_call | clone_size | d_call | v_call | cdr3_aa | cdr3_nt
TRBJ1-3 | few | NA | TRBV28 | CASSLSGSSGNTIYF | TGTGCCAGCAGTTTATCAGGCAGCTCTGGAAACACCATATATTTT
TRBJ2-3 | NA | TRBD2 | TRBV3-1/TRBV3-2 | CASSQRERGADTQYF | TGTGCCAGCAGCCAGCGGGAGAGGGGCGCAGATACGCAGTATTTT
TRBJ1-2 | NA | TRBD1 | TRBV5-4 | CASSQDRANYGYTF | TGTGCCAGCAGCCAAGACAGGGCAAACTATGGCTACACCTTC
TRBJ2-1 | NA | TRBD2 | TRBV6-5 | CASSPPGRVGNEQFF | TGTGCCAGCAGTCCCCCGGGGAGGGTGGGCAATGAGCAGTTCTTC
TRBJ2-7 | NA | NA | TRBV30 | CAWSGRREQYF | TGTGCCTGGAGCGGTCGTAGAGAGCAGTACTTC
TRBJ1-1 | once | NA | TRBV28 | CASSSYTEDEAFF | TGTGCCAGCAGCAGTTATACGGAGGATGAAGCTTTCTTT
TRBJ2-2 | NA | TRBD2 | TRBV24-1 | CATSDHQRGAGELFF | TGTGCCACCAGTGATCACCAGCGGGGGGCCGGGGAGCTGTTTTTT
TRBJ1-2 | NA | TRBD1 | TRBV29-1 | CSVVGDRVDGYTF | TGCAGCGTTGTAGGGGACAGGGTAGATGGCTACACCTTC
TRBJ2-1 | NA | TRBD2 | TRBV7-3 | CASSLREGRMDEQFF | TGTGCCAGCAGCTTGCGGGAGGGCCGAATGGATGAGCAGTTCTTC
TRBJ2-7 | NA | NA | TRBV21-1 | CASSLTLGSSYEQYF | TGTGCCAGCAGCCTAACCCTAGGTTCCTCCTACGAGCAGTACTTC
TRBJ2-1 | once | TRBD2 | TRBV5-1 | CASIPPPGTSGGPSSYNEQFF | TGCGCCAGCATTCCCCCACCTGGGACTAGCGGGGGGCCTAGCTCCTACAATGAGCAGTTCTTC
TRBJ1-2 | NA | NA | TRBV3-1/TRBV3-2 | CASSQTEPSTNYGYTF | TGTGCCAGCAGCCAGACTGAGCCATCGACTAACTATGGCTACACCTTC
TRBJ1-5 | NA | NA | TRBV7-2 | CASSYHNQPQHF | TGTGCCAGCAGCTATCACAATCAGCCCCAGCATTTT
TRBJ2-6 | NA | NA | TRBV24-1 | CATSPRGSGANVLTF | TGTGCCACCAGCCCAAGGGGGTCAGGGGCCAACGTCCTGACTTTC